This T cell receptor (beta chain) was sequenced during a study of blood T cells in healthy people across ages. With a J-beta primer mix and a sample-barcoded 5' primer, a second PCR ran 7 to 11 cycles. TCRdb re-called the 5' RACE reads through MiXCR, storing one row per CDR3 protein. The sample records some 1.8 million distinct CDR3 sequences, approximately 40% being singletons. V was clipped by 1 base and J by 3 bases; unmatched bases: 3. Germline lookup yields CDR1 GTSNPN and CDR2 SVGIG (reference sequence). CDR3 size: 15 residues. The sequence derives from a human donor in good health. The rearrangement joins TRBV30 to TRBJ1-6, with 7 bases fitting TRBD1. Input material: blood. In nucleotides, the CDR3 is TGTGCCTGGAGTGGGGGACAGTACTATAATTCACCCCTCCACTTT. Protein product: CAWSGGQYYNSPLHF. The complete variable domain, with remaining parts taken from reference TRBV30 and TRBJ1-6, reads SQTIHQWPATLVQPVGSPLSLECTVEGTSNPNLYWYRQAAGRGLQLLFYSVGIGQISSEVPQNLSASRPQDRQFILSSKKLLLSDSGFYLCAWSGGQYYNSPLHFGNGTRLTVT.